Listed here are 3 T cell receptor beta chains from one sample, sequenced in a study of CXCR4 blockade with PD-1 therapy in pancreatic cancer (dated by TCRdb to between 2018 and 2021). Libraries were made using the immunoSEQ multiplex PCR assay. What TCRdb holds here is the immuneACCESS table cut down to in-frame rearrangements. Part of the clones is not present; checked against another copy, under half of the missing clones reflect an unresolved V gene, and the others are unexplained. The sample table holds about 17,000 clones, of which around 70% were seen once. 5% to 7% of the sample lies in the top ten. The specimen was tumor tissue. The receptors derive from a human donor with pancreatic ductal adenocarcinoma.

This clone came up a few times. The CDR3 here is CASRQDLSYNEQFF. The DNA for the CDR3 is TGTGCCAGCAGACAAGACCTCTCCTACAATGAGCAGTTCTTC. The chain links TRBV27 to TRBJ2-1; D is undetermined. Trimming removed 6 bases from V and 0 bases from J, with 9 bases in between. There are 14 residues in the CDR3. In germline, CDR1 is MNHEY, CDR2 SMNVEV (reference sequence).

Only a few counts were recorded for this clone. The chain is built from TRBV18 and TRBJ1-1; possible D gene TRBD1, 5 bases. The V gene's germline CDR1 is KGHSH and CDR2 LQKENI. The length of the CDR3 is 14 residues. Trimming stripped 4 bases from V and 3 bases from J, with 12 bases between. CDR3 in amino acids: CASSLGGRDTEAFF. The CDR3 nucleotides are TGTGCCAGCTCACTCGGTGGCAGGGACACTGAAGCTTTCTTT. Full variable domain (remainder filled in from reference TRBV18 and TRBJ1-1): NAGVMQNPRHLVRRRGQEARLRCSPMKGHSHVYWYRQLPEEGLKFMVYLQKENIIDESGMPKERFSAEFPKEGPSILRIQQVVRGDSAAYFCASSLGGRDTEAFFGQGTRLTVV.

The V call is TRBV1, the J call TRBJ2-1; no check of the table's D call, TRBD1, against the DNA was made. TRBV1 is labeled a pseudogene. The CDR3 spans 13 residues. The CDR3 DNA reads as TGCGCCAGCAGCCAATCCCGGGACAGGGAGCAGTTCTTC. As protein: CASSQSRDREQFF.